The 27 T cell receptor beta chains below all came from one sample that was sequenced in a study of T cells in Graves' hyperthyroidism and ophthalmopathy. The CDR3 regions of TCR beta were amplified from RNA transcripts. Researchers ran a first-round RT-PCR on the TCR CDR3 using the HTBI primer set. TCRdb re-analysed the multiplex PCR reads in MiXCR, keeping a single row per CDR3 protein. The sample includes under 400,000 distinct CDR3 sequences, roughly a fifth of them seen just once. The sequenced sample consisted of blood. The receptors here all came from a woman in her forties or fifties with Graves' hyperthyroidism.

The J gene is TRBJ2-1, the V gene TRBV20-1; the match to TRBD2 covers 10 bases. This CDR3 spans 13 amino acids. Germline CDR1 reads DFQATT; CDR2 reads SNEGSKA (reference sequence). V was pared by 1 base and J by 11 bases, with 5 bases of the junction left unmatched. In nucleotides, the CDR3 is TGCAGTGCTAGAGTGGCTAGCGGGGGTCAGCAGTTCTTC. This encodes CSARVASGGQQFF.

This clonotype was observed at least ten times. J is TRBJ2-1 and V is TRBV28; possibly TRBD1 for D (5 bases). V lost 7 bases, J lost 9 bases, and 22 bases lay in between. CDR1 and CDR2 (germline): MDHEN, SYDVKM. The CDR3 covers 15 residues. CDR3 DNA sequence: TGTGCCAGCAAAAACCCAGGGCCTCCCTGGGGTGAGCAGTTCTTC. It codes for CASKNPGPPWGEQFF.

There are a few counts of this clonotype. The CDR3 DNA is TGTGCCAGCAGCTTATTCCCCCTGCAGGAACAGGGGAAGAACACCATATATTTT. It encodes CASSLFPLQEQGKNTIYF. The chain has TRBV7-8 and TRBJ1-3; 7 bases agree with TRBD1. The CDR3 is 18 amino acids. V was clipped by 2 bases and J by 7 bases; unmatched bases: 17. Germline lookup yields CDR1 SGHVS and CDR2 FQNEAQ.

This clonotype came up many times. J is TRBJ2-1 and V is TRBV29-1; 9 bases fit TRBD1. The V gene end was trimmed by 7 bases and the J gene end by 7 bases; junction bases not matched to a gene: 8. CDR3 length: 13 residues. Germline lookup yields CDR1 SQVTM and CDR2 ANQGSEA. Written as DNA, the CDR3 is TGCAGCGGAGTGGGACAGGGAAAGAATGAGCAGTTCTTC. Protein sequence: CSGVGQGKNEQFF.

This clonotype was counted many times. CDR3 loop: CASSLAMTGGGYTF. The DNA of the CDR3 is TGTGCCAGCAGCTTAGCTATGACAGGAGGAGGCTACACCTTC. V and J are TRBV11-2 and TRBJ1-2, with D maybe TRBD1 (6 bases). V lost 1 base and J 8 bases, leaving 14 bases between the germline ends. Looked up from germline, CDR1 is SGHAT and CDR2 is FQNNGV. The CDR3 spans 14 residues.

The chain carries TRBV4-1 and TRBJ2-1; TRBD2 agrees at 11 bases. The V gene's germline CDR1 is MGHRA and CDR2 YSYEKL. The V gene end was trimmed by 2 bases and the J gene end by 12 bases; junction bases not matched to a gene: 21. CDR3 size: 19 residues. CDR3 DNA: TGCGCCAGCAGCCAAACCCGGCTAGCGGGGGGCCCGGGCTGGATGGCGCAGTTCTTC. This gives the protein CASSQTRLAGGPGWMAQFF.

This clonotype was seen only a few times. The chain has TRBV11-2 and TRBJ2-3; tentative D call: TRBD2 (6 bases). V lost 4 bases and J 7 bases, leaving 9 bases between the germline ends. Per germline, CDR1 SGHAT and CDR2 FQNNGV. The CDR3 is made up of 12 amino acids. The CDR3 spells CASSSRGNTQYF. Written as DNA, the CDR3 is TGTGCCAGCAGCTCCCGCGGGAATACGCAGTATTTT.

This clonotype was detected ten times or more. This chain joins TRBV7-9 and TRBJ2-3; TRBD2 matches at 8 bases. The CDR3 loop spans 17 amino acids. Looked up from germline, CDR1 is SEHNR and CDR2 is FQNEAQ (reference sequence). The ends lost 1 base at V and 5 bases at J; junction bases unmatched: 11. CDR3: CASSLERLARIGDTQYF. DNA for the CDR3: TGTGCCAGCAGCTTAGAGAGACTAGCGAGAATTGGAGATACGCAGTATTTT.

This clonotype was observed many times. This chain links TRBV12-3 or TRBV12-4 with TRBJ2-7, with D tentatively TRBD1 or TRBD2 (5 bases each). V was cut by 6 bases and J by 3 bases, with 15 bases left in between. The CDR3 has 14 residues. DNA for the CDR3: TGTGCCAGCAGACCGGCCGGGGCACTCTACGAGCAGTACTTC. Its translation is CASRPAGALYEQYF.

This clonotype has only one observation. This chain connects TRBV3-1 to TRBJ1-1; D ambiguous. CDR3 length equals 13 residues. V dropped 2 bases and J dropped 4 bases, with 8 bases sitting between them. CDR1 LGHDT and CDR2 YNNKEL come from the germline V gene (reference sequence). CDR3 amino acids: CASSQIGSTEAFF. The CDR3 nucleotides read TGTGCCAGCAGCCAAATCGGGTCCACTGAAGCTTTCTTT.

The genes are TRBV12-3 or TRBV12-4 and TRBJ1-6, with a weak D call TRBD1 (6 bases). V lost 6 bases and J lost 11, with 17 bases in between. This CDR3 comprises 14 residues. The CDR3 protein is CASSAGVDGAPLHF. The CDR3 bases are TGTGCCAGCAGCGCAGGGGTTGACGGGGCACCCCTCCACTTT.

This clonotype was counted ten times or more. The chain employs TRBV7-3 and TRBJ2-7, with 10 bases that match TRBD2. With 2 bases clipped from V and 3 bases from J, the junction kept 4 bases outside the gene matches. CDR1 is SGHTA, CDR2 FQGTGA, per germline. This CDR3 region has 15 residues. CDR3: CASSLEAGGVYEQYF. CDR3 bases: TGTGCCAGCAGCTTAGAAGCGGGAGGGGTCTACGAGCAGTACTTC.

This chain uses TRBV6-2 or TRBV6-3 with TRBJ1-5, with D possibly matching TRBD1 (5 bases). CDR3 length equals 13 residues. The germline V and J ends were trimmed by 7 bases and 4 bases, with 11 bases remaining between them. Germline lookup yields CDR1 MNHEY and CDR2 SVGEGT. CDR3 region: CASTDSLNQPQHF. CDR3 bases: TGTGCCAGCACTGACAGCTTAAATCAGCCCCAGCATTTT.

This clonotype appeared many times. The CDR3 loop reads CASSLQNSPLHF. CDR3 in DNA: TGTGCCAGCAGTCTACAGAATTCACCCCTCCACTTT. The rearrangement joins TRBV3-1 to TRBJ1-6; D is unclear. Germline CDR1 and CDR2: LGHDT and YNNKEL (reference sequence). The CDR3 has 12 amino acids. Trimming took off 6 bases at V and 7 bases at J, with 7 bases between the two ends.

This chain connects TRBV12-3 or TRBV12-4 to TRBJ2-2, with a possible D match to TRBD1 (9 bases). Deletions cut 3 bases from V and 7 bases from J, with 27 bases between. The CDR3 has 19 amino acids. CDR3 amino acids: CASSFLVTGGTGLDGELFF. CDR3 in DNA: TGTGCCAGCAGTTTTTTAGTAACGGGAGGGACAGGGCTGGACGGGGAGCTGTTTTTT.

The chain joins TRBV12-3 or TRBV12-4 to TRBJ2-7; 12 bases match TRBD2. CDR3 length: 15 residues. The V gene end was trimmed by 6 bases and the J gene end by 5 bases; junction bases not matched to a gene: 8. CDR3 amino acids: CASSYPTSGSHEQYF. The CDR3 nucleotides are TGTGCCAGCAGCTATCCGACTAGCGGGAGCCACGAGCAGTACTTC.

This clonotype has a count of ten or more. The rearrangement joins TRBV4-1 to TRBJ2-7; TRBD1 agrees at 8 bases. Germline CDR1 and CDR2: MGHRA and YSYEKL. The CDR3 has 16 amino acids. With V trimmed by 6 bases and J by 0 bases, 10 bases remained unmatched. The CDR3 DNA is TGCGCCAGCAGGCCTACGGCGACAGGGGTCTCCTACGAGCAGTACTTC. Translation: CASRPTATGVSYEQYF.

This clonotype appeared many times. The rearrangement uses TRBV2 and TRBJ2-2, with D possibly matching TRBD2 (6 bases). Deletions cut 3 bases from V and 3 bases from J, with 8 bases between. Germline V lookup: CDR1 SNHLY, CDR2 FYNNEI. The CDR3 loop spans 14 amino acids. The CDR3 here is CASSDPGDTGELFF. For the CDR3, the DNA is TGTGCCAGCAGTGATCCGGGGGACACCGGGGAGCTGTTTTTT.

The sample holds a few counts of this clonotype. The chain employs TRBV7-2 and TRBJ1-4, with 9 bases matching TRBD1. CDR3 length: 15 amino acids. Germline assignment: CDR1 SGHTA and CDR2 FQGNSA. The junction had 8 bases not matched to a gene; V was cut back by 4 bases and J by 8 bases. The CDR3 here is CASSSTGGLLEKLFF. Here the CDR3 DNA reads TGTGCCAGCAGCTCCACAGGGGGCCTTTTGGAAAAACTGTTTTTT. The full variable domain, its missing parts supplied by reference TRBV7-2 and TRBJ1-4, is GAGVSQSPSNKVTEKGKDVELRCDPISGHTALYWYRQSLGQGLEFLIYFQGNSAPDKSGLPSDRFSAERTGGSVSTLTIQRTQQEDSAVYLCASSSTGGLLEKLFFGSGTQLSVL.

This clonotype appeared many times. The V gene is TRBV14, the J gene TRBJ2-1; 9 bases fit TRBD2. V lost 1 base to trimming and J lost 7 bases; unmatched junction nucleotides: 8. The CDR3 runs to 16 residues. Germline lookup yields CDR1 SGHDN and CDR2 FVKESK. The CDR3 sequence: CASSQGGVAGVNEQFF. CDR3 nucleotide sequence: TGTGCCAGCAGCCAAGGCGGGGTAGCGGGAGTTAATGAGCAGTTCTTC.

The sample holds many counts of this clonotype. The chain links TRBV3-1 to TRBJ1-5; D is ambiguous. CDR1 is LGHDT, CDR2 YNNKEL, per germline (reference sequence). This CDR3 is built from 15 residues. Trimming cost V 0 bases and J 1 base, with 7 bases left between them. The CDR3: CASSQDGLSNQPQHF. CDR3 coding DNA: TGTGCCAGCAGCCAAGATGGCCTGAGCAATCAGCCCCAGCATTTT.

In this sample, this clonotype turned up many times. J is TRBJ2-1 and V is TRBV11-3; unclear D gene. From germline, CDR1 is SGHNT and CDR2 YENEEA. Trimming cost V 3 bases and J 8 bases, with 5 bases left between them. This CDR3 is 11 amino acids long. As DNA, the CDR3 is TGTGCCAGCAGCTTCGGGTATGAGCAGTTCTTC. Its protein is CASSFGYEQFF.

This clonotype turned up a few times. V usage is TRBV20-1 and J usage is TRBJ2-7; TRBD2 matches 14 bases. CDR3 length: 16 residues. J gave up 4 bases and V 1 base, and 6 bases lay outside the gene matches. CDR1 DFQATT and CDR2 SNEGSKA come from the germline V gene (reference sequence). CDR3 bases: TGCAGTGCTAGAGTGACTAGCGGGGGGGAAGTGTACGAGCAGTACTTC. Translated, it gives CSARVTSGGEVYEQYF.

This clonotype was seen ten or more times. DNA of the CDR3: TGCAGTGCTCTCAGGGGTAACTCCTACAATGAGCAGTTCTTC. Translating it yields CSALRGNSYNEQFF. The genes are TRBV20-1 and TRBJ2-1; D is possibly TRBD1 (6 bases). Germline lookup yields CDR1 DFQATT and CDR2 SNEGSKA (reference sequence). Trimming took 5 bases from V and 0 from J, leaving 11 bases between them. The CDR3 sequence is 14 residues long.

As to this clonotype: One junction end does not reproduce the germline sequence, and a read error may be involved. The chain links TRBV18 to TRBJ1-5; a possible D gene is TRBD1 (6 bases). Germline CDR1 reads KGHSH; CDR2 reads LQKENI. The CDR3 spans 14 residues. The CDR3 region is CTSSQGRSNQPQHF. The CDR3 nucleotides are TGTACCAGCTCACAGGGAAGGAGCAATCAGCCCCAGCATTTT.

V and J are TRBV20-1 and TRBJ2-7; 8 bases map to TRBD1. V lost 6 bases to trimming and J lost 2 bases; unmatched junction nucleotides: 9. This CDR3 is built from 14 residues. CDR1 is DFQATT, CDR2 SNEGSKA, per germline (reference sequence). The CDR3 coding sequence is TGCAGTGCAGAGCCCGGGACAGGTACCTACGAGCAGTACTTC. It specifies CSAEPGTGTYEQYF.

V is TRBV12-3 or TRBV12-4 and J is TRBJ1-5; the D gene is possibly TRBD1 (6 bases). The CDR3 loop spans 14 amino acids. The germline V and J ends were trimmed by 3 bases and 7 bases, with 13 bases remaining between them. CDR3 coding DNA: TGTGCCAGCAGTTTGCGTTCAGGGGTACAGCCCCAGCATTTT. It translates to CASSLRSGVQPQHF.